A selection of T cell receptor beta chains follows, all from one sample in a study of shared clonotypes between healthy human individuals. Generated by immunoSEQ multiplex PCR, the TCRdb table keeps only in-frame clones and is missing some. The data show 1.5 million to 2.5 million clones, around 96% seen once. The sequenced sample consisted of naive CD8+ T cells sorted from blood. Every receptor here comes from a man between 18 and 29 years old in good health. Each CDR3 is given with its conserved first and last residue. D genes are given only for firm matches. For some rows the clone size is stated as once, few or many, or as a class when expanded; others skip it.

V gene	clone size	D gene	J gene	CDR3 DNA	CDR3 protein
TRBV10-1	-	TRBD2	TRBJ2-1	TGCGCCAGCCAGGGATACAGGGCCCAGCGGGGGGATTTATACAATGAGCAGTTCTTC	CASQGYRAQRGDLYNEQFF
TRBV29-1	-	-	TRBJ2-7	TGCAGCGTTGTGGGGGGCCTGACCTACGAGCAGTACTTC	CSVVGGLTYEQYF
TRBV9	-	-	TRBJ2-3	TGTGCCAGCAGCGTAGACCATAGCACAGATACGCAGTATTTT	CASSVDHSTDTQYF
TRBV10-2	-	TRBD1	TRBJ2-3	TGCGCCAGCAGGGGTAGGCCGGGACAGGCCGACGGTAGCACAGATACGCAGTATTTT	CASRGRPGQADGSTDTQYF
TRBV10-3	-	TRBD2	TRBJ2-1	TGTGCCATCAGTGAGTCGAAGCGGGGGGGCAGCTCCTACAATGAGCAGTTCTTC	CAISESKRGGSSYNEQFF
TRBV13	-	-	TRBJ2-7	TGTGCCAGCAGCTTCTTCGGGCAGGGCTACGAGCAGTACTTC	CASSFFGQGYEQYF
TRBV27	-	-	TRBJ1-2	TGTGCCAGCAGTTATCAGGCTTCTAACTATGGCTACACCTTC	CASSYQASNYGYTF
TRBV21-1	-	-	TRBJ2-1	TGTGCCAGCAGCAAAGCCATTTGGCGGGAGGCCATCCGGAGCTCCTACAATGAGCAGTTCTTC	CASSKAIWREAIRSSYNEQFF
TRBV29-1	-	-	TRBJ2-3	TGCAGCGTTGGGGGTCCGGGGGACAGCAGCACAGATACGCAGTATTTT	CSVGGPGDSSTDTQYF
TRBV10-3	-	-	TRBJ1-1	TGTGCCATCAGTGATTGGGGGGAGAGGACTGAAGCTTTCTTT	CAISDWGERTEAFF
TRBV4-1	-	TRBD1	TRBJ1-2	TGCGCCAGCAGCCAAGATTTCTGGGACAGCTATGGCTACACCTTC	CASSQDFWDSYGYTF
TRBV7-8	-	-	TRBJ2-1	TGTGCCAGCAGTCAAGGCCATGAGCAGTTCTTC	CASSQGHEQFF
TRBV4-3	-	-	TRBJ2-7	TGCGCCAGCAGCCAAGCGGCAGGGTACTCCTACGAGCAGTACTTC	CASSQAAGYSYEQYF
TRBV19	-	-	TRBJ1-1	TGTGCCACCATAGACAGGAGTTTAATGAACACTGAAGCTTTCTTT	CATIDRSLMNTEAFF
TRBV5-1	once	-	TRBJ1-4	TGCGCCAGCAGTCTTGATTCGGAAAAACTGTTTTTT	CASSLDSEKLFF
TRBV28	-	TRBD1	TRBJ2-7	TGTGCCAGCAGTCCCGCCGGGACAGGGCGCGAGCAGTACTTC	CASSPAGTGREQYF
TRBV13	-	-	TRBJ2-7	TGTGCCAGCAGCCTAGGGCTCTCCTACGAGCAGTACTTC	CASSLGLSYEQYF
TRBV27	-	-	TRBJ1-4	TGTGCCAGCACTGTTCTTGGGGCGGGTAATGAAAAACTGTTTTTT	CASTVLGAGNEKLFF
TRBV7-9	-	-	TRBJ2-1	TGTGCCAGCAGCCTATACTCGGCGGAGAGGAACAATGAGCAGTTCTTC	CASSLYSAERNNEQFF
TRBV9	once	TRBD1	TRBJ2-1	TGTGCCAGCAGCGTCGGACAGGGTCGTAACAATGAGCAGTTCTTC	CASSVGQGRNNEQFF
TRBV13	-	-	TRBJ2-7	TGTGCCAGCAGCCTAGGGGCGGGATACAGCTCCTACGAGCAGTACTTC	CASSLGAGYSSYEQYF
TRBV4-1	-	TRBD2	TRBJ2-1	TGCGCCAGCAGCCTCGGACCGGGACTACTAATTGATGAGCAGTTCTTC	CASSLGPGLLIDEQFF
TRBV2	-	-	TRBJ2-5	TGTGCCAGCAGTGACTCGGGTTTTAAGGGGGAGACCCAGTACTTC	CASSDSGFKGETQYF
TRBV4-1	-	-	TRBJ1-2	TGCGCCAGCAGCCAAGGAATGGGGGACTATGGCTACACCTTC	CASSQGMGDYGYTF
TRBV29-1	-	-	TRBJ1-4	TGCAGCGTCACTGCCACAAAACTGTTTTTT	CSVTATKLFF
TRBV10-3	-	TRBD1	TRBJ1-1	TGTGCCATCAGTGAACCGACAGGGGTAAACACTGAAGCTTTCTTT	CAISEPTGVNTEAFF
TRBV5-5	once	-	TRBJ2-7	TGTGCCAGCAGCTTCTCCGAAGGGAACGAGCAGTACTTC	CASSFSEGNEQYF
TRBV7-9	-	TRBD1	TRBJ2-4	TGTGCCAGCAGCGGCCGGGACAGCCACATTCAGTACTTC	CASSGRDSHIQYF
TRBV5-1	-	TRBD1	TRBJ2-3	TGCGCCAGCAGCTTGGATTTGACAGGGCTTAGCACAGATACGCAGTATTTT	CASSLDLTGLSTDTQYF
TRBV19	-	-	TRBJ2-7	TGTGCCAGTAGTTATGGGGTAGGGAGCTACGAGCAGTACTTC	CASSYGVGSYEQYF
TRBV5-8	-	-	TRBJ2-2	TGTGCCAGCAGCTGGGGGTTAAACACCGGGGAGCTGTTTTTT	CASSWGLNTGELFF
TRBV5-1	-	-	TRBJ2-7	TGCGCCAGCAGCTTAGGGGTGGGGTCCTACGAGCAGTACTTC	CASSLGVGSYEQYF
TRBV13	-	-	TRBJ2-3	TGTGCCAGCCGGCAAGGTCAAGGAGATACGCAGTATTTT	CASRQGQGDTQYF
TRBV7-6	-	-	TRBJ2-3	TGTGCCAGCAGCTTAGAAGCAGCGGTCACAGCAGATACGCAGTATTTT	CASSLEAAVTADTQYF
TRBV11-2	-	-	TRBJ2-2	TGTGCCAGCAGCACCCAAAAGGCCGGGGAGCTGTTTTTT	CASSTQKAGELFF
TRBV6-5	once	TRBD1	TRBJ1-1	TGTGCCAGCAGGCTCCCGGGACAGGGGAACACTGAAGCTTTCTTT	CASRLPGQGNTEAFF
TRBV19	once	TRBD2	TRBJ2-2	TGTGCCAGTAGTACTGGACTAGCCTTCCGTGGGGCCGGGGAGCTGTTTTTT	CASSTGLAFRGAGELFF
TRBV7-9	once	-	TRBJ2-1	TGTGCCAGCAGCTCCTTTGGCGGGACCGCCTACAATGAGCAGTTCTTC	CASSSFGGTAYNEQFF